This is a list of T cell receptor beta chains from one sample in a study of radiation and T cells in renal cell carcinoma. Sequencing used immunoSEQ multiplex PCR; TCRdb keeps in-frame clones, though not all of them. This table holds about 130,000 clones, about four fifths found once. Sample: blood, taken from a patient whose treatment included radiotherapy and nephrectomy. The receptors were sampled from a man aged 45-65 years with renal cell carcinoma. CDR3s include the opening cysteine and the closing phenylalanine or tryptophan. A D gene is named only where the DNA matches it firmly. Expanded clones get a size class; other rows say once, few or many, or leave the size out.

j_call | d_call | v_call | clone_size | cdr3_nt | cdr3_aa
TRBJ2-7 | TRBD1 | TRBV18 | NA | TGTGCCAGCTCACCAAACAGGGGTTCCGAGCAGTACTTC | CASSPNRGSEQYF
TRBJ2-5 | NA | TRBV6-5 | NA | TGTGCCAGCGGGTACAACTCGTACCAAGAGACCCAGTACTTC | CASGYNSYQETQYF
TRBJ2-1 | TRBD2 | TRBV4-2 | once | TGTGCCAGCAGCCAACCTGAACTAGCGGGAGCCTACAATGAGCAGTTCTTC | CASSQPELAGAYNEQFF
TRBJ2-5 | NA | TRBV7-2 | many | TGTGCCAGCTCGGGGGGCCCCGGAGAGACCCAGTACTTC | CASSGGPGETQYF
TRBJ2-7 | TRBD1 | TRBV6-6 | NA | TGTGCCAGCAGCAGGACAGGGTTTGAGCAGTACTTC | CASSRTGFEQYF
TRBJ1-5 | TRBD1 | TRBV19 | once | TGTGCCAGTAGTATGATCCGGACAGGGTGGTCGCAGCCCCAGCATTTT | CASSMIRTGWSQPQHF
TRBJ2-7 | NA | TRBV4-3 | NA | TGCGCCAGCAGCCAGGGGGCTAGCGGATCCTACGAGCAGTACTTC | CASSQGASGSYEQYF
TRBJ2-5 | TRBD2 | TRBV6-5 | NA | TGTGCCAGCAGTTACGCGGGGGGCCCCCAAGAGACCCAGTACTTC | CASSYAGGPQETQYF
TRBJ1-2 | TRBD1 | TRBV7-9 | NA | TGTGCCAGCAGCTTAGTAGGGAACAGGGGGCGTAAAGTTGGCTACACCTTC | CASSLVGNRGRKVGYTF
TRBJ2-5 | NA | TRBV19 | NA | TGTGCCAGTAGTGCCCAGGCGAACCAAGAGACCCAGTACTTC | CASSAQANQETQYF
TRBJ1-1 | NA | TRBV7-3 | NA | TGTGCCAGCAGCCCTGGAGCCCAGGGGACTGAAGCTTTCTTT | CASSPGAQGTEAFF
TRBJ2-3 | TRBD2 | TRBV11-2 | few | TGTGCCAGCAGCTTAGATCTGGCGGGAGGGCCGAGGCAGTATTTT | CASSLDLAGGPRQYF
TRBJ2-3 | TRBD1 | TRBV10-2 | NA | TGCGCCAGCAGCGATACAGGGGGTGGGGCAGATACGCAGTATTTT | CASSDTGGGADTQYF
TRBJ1-1 | NA | TRBV7-2 | few | TGTGCCAGCAGCCGACAGGCCGGTGAAGCTTTCTTT | CASSRQAGEAFF
TRBJ1-2 | TRBD1 | TRBV5-3 | NA | TGTGCCAGAAGCCAAAGACAGGGGGCTAACTATGGCTACACCTTC | CARSQRQGANYGYTF
TRBJ2-7 | NA | TRBV30 | NA | TGTGCCTGGACAGTTTCCTACGAGCAGTACTTC | CAWTVSYEQYF
TRBJ2-7 | NA | TRBV29-1 | NA | TGCAGCGTTGTAGGGGGGAGCCACTACGAGCAGTACTTC | CSVVGGSHYEQYF
TRBJ1-2 | NA | TRBV28 | NA | TGTGCCAGCAGTTCTACAGATCCCGTGACTGTCTATGGCTACACCTTC | CASSSTDPVTVYGYTF
TRBJ2-1 | NA | TRBV6-4 | NA | TGTGCCAGCAGTGACTCGAGTACGACCCGTAAGCAGTTCTTC | CASSDSSTTRKQFF
TRBJ2-2 | TRBD1 | TRBV28 | few | TGTGCCAGCAGTTTACCGGGACAGGGGGCTACCGGGGAGCTGTTTTTT | CASSLPGQGATGELFF
TRBJ2-2 | NA | TRBV9 | NA | TGTGCCAGCAGCGTACGTGGGGAGCTGTTTTTT | CASSVRGELFF
TRBJ2-2 | TRBD2 | TRBV5-1 | NA | TGCGCCAGCAGCTTGGACGGGACTAGCGGGAGGGCCGCCGGGGAGCTGTTTTTT | CASSLDGTSGRAAGELFF
TRBJ2-5 | NA | TRBV2 | few | TGTGCCAGCAACCGGGACACGTCCTCCGGAGAGACCCAGTACTTC | CASNRDTSSGETQYF
TRBJ2-7 | NA | TRBV6-1 | once | TGTGCCAGCAGCGGACTAGGGGGGAGGGAGCAGTACTTC | CASSGLGGREQYF
TRBJ2-4 | TRBD2 | TRBV7-9 | NA | TGTGCCAGCAGCCACGGACTAGCGGGATTGTCCAAAAACATTCAGTACTTC | CASSHGLAGLSKNIQYF
TRBJ1-6 | NA | TRBV5-1 | NA | TGCGCCAGCAGCTTCTATAATAATTCACCCCTCCACTTT | CASSFYNNSPLHF
TRBJ2-1 | TRBD1 | TRBV18 | NA | TGTGCCAGCTCACCGGGGACAGGGGGTCAATTCAATGAGCAGTTCTTC | CASSPGTGGQFNEQFF
TRBJ2-3 | TRBD1 | TRBV2 | NA | TGTGCCAGCAGCCCACAGGGGGCGAGCTTCACAGATACGCAGTATTTT | CASSPQGASFTDTQYF
TRBJ2-3 | TRBD1 | TRBV27 | few | TGTGCCAGCAGCCCAGGGACCGGGACAGGGGATAATACGCAGTATTTT | CASSPGTGTGDNTQYF
TRBJ1-4 | NA | TRBV6-1 | NA | TGTGCCAGCAGTGAGCACAGGGATGCAGCAGGAAATGAAAAACTGTTTTTT | CASSEHRDAAGNEKLFF
TRBJ2-1 | NA | TRBV6-1 | NA | TGTGCCAGCAGTGAACGAGGGGGGGGGACCTACAATGAGCAGTTCTTC | CASSERGGGTYNEQFF
TRBJ2-1 | NA | TRBV19 | few | TGTGCCAGTAGTATCCTACTAGGTCAGGATGAGCAGTTCTTC | CASSILLGQDEQFF
TRBJ2-2 | NA | TRBV4-1 | NA | TGCGCCAGCAGCCTCGGCGAGAACACCGGGGAGCTGTTTTTT | CASSLGENTGELFF
TRBJ2-3 | NA | TRBV4-1 | NA | TGCGCCAGCAGCCAAGAATCTTCCGGCCCGCCTAGCACAGATACGCAGTATTTT | CASSQESSGPPSTDTQYF
TRBJ2-4 | TRBD2 | TRBV14 | NA | TGTGCCAGCAGCCAAGATTCGCGGACTAGAAACATTCAGTACTTC | CASSQDSRTRNIQYF
TRBJ1-4 | TRBD1 | TRBV7-9 | NA | TGTGCCAGCAGCCTCCCCTCAGGGGGGACTAATGAAAAACTGTTTTTT | CASSLPSGGTNEKLFF
TRBJ2-1 | NA | TRBV9 | NA | TGTGCCAGCAGCGTAGAAGGGGGTGGGGTCTACAATGAGCAGTTCTTC | CASSVEGGGVYNEQFF
TRBJ2-3 | NA | TRBV11-1 | NA | TGTGCCAGCAGCTTAGCAGTATCTGGGGCACCTCCAGATACGCAGTATTTT | CASSLAVSGAPPDTQYF
TRBJ2-2 | TRBD1 | TRBV18 | few | TGTGCCAGCTTAGATACGGACAGGCCCAACACCGGGGAGCTGTTTTTT | CASLDTDRPNTGELFF
TRBJ2-3 | NA | TRBV6-5 | few | TGTGCCAGCAGTTACTCGATCTATGATACGCAGTATTTT | CASSYSIYDTQYF
TRBJ1-5 | NA | TRBV2 | NA | TGTGCCAGCAGTGAAGCGCTGGGGGCGGGAAGCAATCAGCCCCAGCATTTT | CASSEALGAGSNQPQHF
TRBJ2-7 | TRBD1 | TRBV18 | NA | TGTGCCAGCTCGCCGGGACAGGGGACGATCTACGAGCAGTACTTC | CASSPGQGTIYEQYF
TRBJ2-7 | NA | TRBV29-1 | many | TGCAGCGTTGAATTCGACAGTAACTACGAGCAGTACTTC | CSVEFDSNYEQYF
TRBJ1-3 | NA | TRBV7-8 | NA | TGTGCCAGCAGAAACGGCCGGTCTGGAAACACCATATATTTT | CASRNGRSGNTIYF
TRBJ2-7 | NA | TRBV7-9 | NA | TGTGCCAGCAGCTCGAACAGGGCCGATGTATCCCCCGAGCAGTACTTC | CASSSNRADVSPEQYF
TRBJ1-3 | NA | TRBV30 | NA | TGTGCCTTGATACAGGGCGGAAACACCATATATTTT | CALIQGGNTIYF
TRBJ2-1 | TRBD1 | TRBV5-8 | NA | TGTGCCAGCAGCTTGGACAGGGGGCCCTACAATGAGCAGTTCTTC | CASSLDRGPYNEQFF
TRBJ2-7 | NA | TRBV11-2 | NA | TGTGCCAGCAGAACTAGGGGTAGCGGCCCTTTCAGCTCCTACGAGCAGTACTTC | CASRTRGSGPFSSYEQYF
TRBJ2-5 | NA | TRBV6-5 | NA | TGTGCCAGCAGCTTAACCTGGGGGTACCAAGAGACCCAGTACTTC | CASSLTWGYQETQYF
TRBJ2-3 | NA | TRBV10-2 | NA | TGCGCCAGCAGTGGACTGGCTAGCACAGATACGCAGTATTTT | CASSGLASTDTQYF
TRBJ2-2 | NA | TRBV4-1 | NA | TGCGCCAGCAGCCAAGATAGACTAGGTGGGGGCGGCGGGGAGCTGTTTTTT | CASSQDRLGGGGGELFF
TRBJ1-4 | NA | TRBV4-1 | few | TGCGCCAGCAGCCAAGAGAACCAGGGTTATCGCAAACTGTTTTTT | CASSQENQGYRKLFF